This TCR beta chain was observed in a study of T cell repertoires in cytomegalovirus infection (dated by TCRdb to the late 2010s). About the investigation overall: Alongside well-studied HLA-B-restricted epitopes, the peptide stimulations were aimed at recently identified HLA-C-restricted CMV epitopes, whose presentation resists viral immunomodulation. Donor HLA type was relevant to the analysis, as public TCR beta signatures indicated carriage of CMV infection together with the matching HLA type. What the study reported, not specific to this receptor: The ex vivo response was dominated by HLA-C-restricted CMV-specific TCR beta clonotypes, which also provided the single most frequent clonotype in two of eight donors. Carriers of CMV infection plus the relevant HLA type were discriminated by the cumulative frequency of public TCR beta family members in the study cohort and in an independent approximately 400-donor cohort.

Turning to this clonotype: No antigen is known for it. Base-call qualities are not available, and no considerably larger clone is one nucleotide away.

V and J lose 3 bases and 0 bases, and a span of 10 bases separates them. Taken from the germline V gene, the CDR1 and CDR2 loops are SNHLY and FYNNEI. The CDR3 goes from the cysteine to the phenylalanine over 15 residues. The DNA shown is the 45-base CDR3, in frame from base 1. What the treatment or condition label conveys for this sample: in vitro stimulation with specific CMV peptide epitopes to enrich CMV-specific T cells. These reads were obtained on an Illumina HiSeq 1500. The public sequencing data were trimmed at Q25 with fastp and processed into clonotypes with MiXCR by TCRdb, which kept only in-frame beta chains. Each CDR3 protein appears once, grouped with its most common genes and DNA. In this sample the table shows hundreds of thousands of distinct CDR3 sequences, around a third of which occur a single time. The ten largest clones represent 9.5% to 15% of the sample.

This TCR was sampled from a human donor in good health (CMV status not recorded). Some clones in this sample may be carry-over from other donors' samples. This specimen consisted of cultured CD8+ T cells from PBMCs, obtained from culture after CMV antigen stimulation. In this chain, TRBV2 is recombined with TRBJ2-3; the D gene remains uncertain. The CDR3: CASSDRSSSTDTQYF. The bases are TGTGCCAGCAGTGACAGGTCCTCTAGCACAGATACGCAGTATTTT.